This T cell receptor beta chain was captured by sequencing in a study of blood T cell repertoires in COVID-19. This CDR3 comprises 15 residues. Germline loops: CDR1 MNHNY, CDR2 SVGAGI (reference sequence). Between the trimmed V and J ends, which lost 7 bases and 4 bases, there was a span of 17 bases. Authors' methods: Researchers report that nucleated cell counts were estimated from reference gene primer amplification. Sequenced by immunoSEQ multiplex PCR; TCRdb stores in-frame clones only, minus some. The V and J calls and the clone size are those of that table, but D and trimming were determined from the DNA. This sample has roughly 100,000 clones, with 71% found just once.

The sequenced sample consisted of peripheral blood. The chain employs TRBV6-6 and TRBJ1-3, with a tentative D call TRBD1 (5 bases). This TCR came from a human donor with acute or convalescent COVID-19. The donor label of this sample is uncertain. CDR3 nucleotide sequence: TGTGCCAGCAAGGCCAGGGATCGAGTCGGAAACACCATATATTTT. Encoded protein: CASKARDRVGNTIYF.